The 11 T cell receptor beta chains below all came from one sample that was sequenced in a study of regulatory and conventional T cells in RAG deficiency. Blood CD4+ CD25-low CD127-high conventional T cells supplied the genomic DNA template. Sequenced by immunoSEQ multiplex PCR; TCRdb stores in-frame clones only, minus some. The sample has roughly 32,000 clones; approximately 96% are singletons. These data also formed part of another study, on regulatory T cells. That work adds: Primers: 52 TRBV forward and 13 TRBJ reverse.

Material for sequencing was CD25- CD4+ T cells sorted from blood. The receptors derive from a human donor in good health.

The chain has TRBV6-5 and TRBJ1-2; D possibly corresponds to TRBD1 (5 bases). The CDR3 loop spans 13 amino acids. Germline V gene data show CDR1 as MNHEY and CDR2 as SVGAGI. V lost 2 bases and J 5 bases, leaving 9 bases between the germline ends. As DNA, the CDR3 is TGTGCCAGCAGTTACCCGAAGGGGTATGGCTACACCTTC. This encodes CASSYPKGYGYTF.

The gene calls are TRBV29-1 and TRBJ2-3, with TRBD1 matching 7 bases. Per germline, CDR1 SQVTM and CDR2 ANQGSEA. V lost 2 bases, J lost 0 bases, and 5 bases stayed unmatched. The CDR3 runs to 15 residues. The CDR3 nucleotides are TGCAGCGTTGAACCGGGACAGAAGAGCACAGATACGCAGTATTTT. This encodes CSVEPGQKSTDTQYF.

This clone was seen just once. V usage is TRBV5-4 and J usage is TRBJ2-3; D is possibly TRBD2 (5 bases). The V gene lost 4 bases and the J gene lost 4 bases, with 7 bases spanning the gap. The CDR3 runs 12 residues. Germline values: CDR1 SGHNT, CDR2 YYREEE (reference sequence). CDR3 sequence reads: CASSLAADTQYF. CDR3 coding DNA: TGTGCCAGCAGCCTAGCCGCAGATACGCAGTATTTT.

V gene TRBV6-5 combines with J gene TRBJ2-7; D is unclear. CDR1 and CDR2 (germline): MNHEY, SVGAGI. V lost 5 bases and J 4 bases, leaving 9 bases between the germline ends. The CDR3 sequence is 12 residues long. This chain's CDR3 is CASSLPPYEQYF. For the CDR3, the DNA is TGTGCCAGCAGTCTCCCCCCGTACGAGCAGTACTTC.

This chain joins TRBV13 and TRBJ2-7; 9 positions match TRBD2. The ends lost 4 bases at V and 7 bases at J; junction bases unmatched: 11. CDR1 PRHDT and CDR2 FYEKMQ come from the germline V gene (reference sequence). The CDR3 covers 15 residues. Written as DNA, the CDR3 is TGTGCCAGCAGCTCCTGGGCTAGCGGGGCCGGTGAGCAGTACTTC. Its translation is CASSSWASGAGEQYF.

The chain carries TRBV5-1 and TRBJ1-1, with D perhaps TRBD1 (6 bases). The V gene's germline CDR1 is SGHRS and CDR2 YFSETQ. This CDR3 is 16 amino acids long. Trimming shortened V by 0 bases and J by 0 bases, and 12 bases separated the two germline ends. The CDR3 protein is CASSLVGGLVNTEAFF. The CDR3 bases are TGCGCCAGCAGCTTGGTAGGGGGTCTCGTGAACACTGAAGCTTTCTTT.

This clone has just one count. The genes are TRBV2 and TRBJ2-2, with TRBD2 as a possible D gene (5 bases). CDR3 length: 14 residues. V lost 6 bases and J lost 4, with 12 bases in between. Germline V lookup: CDR1 SNHLY, CDR2 FYNNEI. Here the CDR3 reads CASSRTRVTGELFF. Written as DNA, the CDR3 is TGTGCCAGCAGCCGTACTAGGGTCACCGGGGAGCTGTTTTTT.

The chain uses TRBV10-1 and TRBJ2-1; tentative D call: TRBD2 (6 bases). Trimming pared 4 bases from V and 2 bases from J, leaving 18 bases between. The CDR3 runs to 17 residues. The germline CDR1 and CDR2 sequences are WNHNN and SYGVQD (reference sequence). In DNA, the CDR3 is TGCGCCAGCAGTGGGAATACCGGGACTCCGACCTACAATGAGCAGTTCTTC. Translation: CASSGNTGTPTYNEQFF.

This chain connects TRBV11-2 to TRBJ2-3, with 10 bases fitting TRBD2. CDR3 length: 18 amino acids. The ends lost 0 bases at V and 2 bases at J; junction bases unmatched: 8. Germline CDR1 reads SGHAT; CDR2 reads FQNNGV. CDR3 amino acids: CASSLDGLAGAHTDTQYF. For the CDR3, the DNA is TGTGCCAGCAGCTTAGATGGTCTAGCGGGAGCCCACACAGATACGCAGTATTTT.

This clone was counted a single time. The chain joins TRBV4-1 to TRBJ1-5; D call uncertain. This CDR3 spans 17 amino acids. Germline-derived CDR1 and CDR2 are MGHRA and YSYEKL. Deletions cut 4 bases from V and 0 bases from J, with 16 bases between. The CDR3 region has the DNA TGCGCCAGCAGCCTGACTGCAGTCCGATCTAGCAATCAGCCCCAGCATTTT. Encoded protein: CASSLTAVRSSNQPQHF.

The rearrangement joins TRBV6-5 to TRBJ1-5; possible D gene TRBD1, 5 bases. The CDR3 is 13 amino acids. From germline, CDR1 is MNHEY and CDR2 SVGAGI. Trimming shortened V by 6 bases and J by 6 bases, and 12 bases separated the two germline ends. CDR3 protein: CASRTGQGQPQHF. CDR3 DNA: TGTGCCAGCAGAACCGGGCAGGGTCAGCCCCAGCATTTT.